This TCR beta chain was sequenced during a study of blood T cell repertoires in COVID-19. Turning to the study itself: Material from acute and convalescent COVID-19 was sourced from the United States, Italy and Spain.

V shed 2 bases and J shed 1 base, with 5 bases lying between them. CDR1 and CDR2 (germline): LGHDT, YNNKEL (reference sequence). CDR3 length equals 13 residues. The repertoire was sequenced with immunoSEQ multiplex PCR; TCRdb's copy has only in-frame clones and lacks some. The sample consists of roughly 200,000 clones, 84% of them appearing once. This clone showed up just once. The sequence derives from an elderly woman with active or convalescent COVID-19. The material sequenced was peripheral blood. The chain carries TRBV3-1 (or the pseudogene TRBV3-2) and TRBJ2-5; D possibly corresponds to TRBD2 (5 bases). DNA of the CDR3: TGTGCCAGCAGCCAAACTAGCCAAGAGACCCAGTACTTC. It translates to CASSQTSQETQYF.